This T cell receptor beta chain originates from a study of identifying expanded T cells in peripheral blood. Study-wide findings and caveats: Across healthy donors, higher total template counts meant significantly greater roughly two-week count variance.

This CDR3 spans 13 amino acids. The ends were cut back, 10 bases at V and 4 bases at J, with 17 bases in the middle. In germline, CDR1 is MNHNY, CDR2 SVGAGI (reference sequence). Profiled with immunoSEQ multiplex PCR; TCRdb holds only in-frame clones, not every one. The top ten hold roughly 4.5% of the sample, which has tens of thousands of clones, more than 70% seen once. Comment on this clone: Its target is not known.

The TCR was taken from a person between 18 and 75 years old in good health. The chain joins TRBV6-6 to TRBJ2-7; a weak D match, TRBD1 (6 bases). The specimen was blood. The CDR3 here is CATLGQYPYEQYF. The DNA of the CDR3 is TGTGCCACCCTTGGACAGTATCCGTACGAGCAGTACTTC.